The 9 T cell receptor beta chains reported below all come from one sample, sequenced in a study of CD8+CD57+ T cells in acquired aplastic anemia (dated by TCRdb to 2017 to 2018). Sequencing relied on an Illumina HiSeq 2000. Genomic DNA was used as template for profiling of TCR beta VDJ combinations and CDR3 sequences. The public reads were quality trimmed at Q25 with fastp and then assembled into clones with MiXCR by TCRdb, keeping productive beta chains. One record per CDR3 amino acid sequence lists the most common genes and DNA. Recorded for this sample are around 230,000 distinct CDR3 sequences; 61% of them occurred a single time. Less than 30% of the sample is taken by the ten largest. Sequencing was done on a sample of sorted CD4+, CD8+, or CD8+CD57+ T cells (not recorded which) from PBMCs. The source of these receptors is a human donor in good health.

This rearrangement joins TRBV5-1 to TRBJ1-1; no clear D gene. Trimming removed 0 bases at V and 3 bases at J, with 9 bases between. Germline values: CDR1 SGHRS, CDR2 YFSETQ. CDR3 length equals 14 residues. The CDR3 DNA sequence: TGCGCCAGCAGCTTGGCTCGGTTGGACACTGAAGCTTTCTTT. This codes for CASSLARLDTEAFF. Filled out from reference TRBV5-1 and TRBJ1-1, the complete variable domain reads KAGVTQTPRYLIKTRGQQVTLSCSPISGHRSVSWYQQTPGQGLQFLFEYFSETQRNKGNFPGRFSGRQFSNSRSEMNVSTLELGDSALYLCASSLARLDTEAFFGQGTRLTVV.

As for this clonotype: One end of the junction varies from germline; a read error may be responsible. The J gene is TRBJ1-3, the V gene TRBV19; TRBD1 matches 8 bases. Germline V gives CDR1 LNHDA, CDR2 SQIVND (reference sequence). The CDR3 has 14 residues. DNA for the CDR3: TGTGCCAGTAGTACGGACAGGGCTGGAAACACCATATACTTT. Translating it yields CASSTDRAGNTIYF.

V gene TRBV25-1 combines with J gene TRBJ1-6; D uncertain. In germline, CDR1 is MGHDK, CDR2 SYGVNS. CDR3 length: 13 amino acids. V lost 5 bases and J 7 bases, leaving 9 bases between the germline ends. Written as DNA, the CDR3 is TGTGCCAGCAGTAACTCCGGGAATTCACCCCTCCACTTT. Translation gives CASSNSGNSPLHF.

This clonotype came up a few times. The chain is built from TRBV6-5 and TRBJ2-3; the match to TRBD2 covers 13 bases. V lost 5 bases to trimming and J lost 4 bases; unmatched junction nucleotides: 15. From germline, CDR1 is MNHEY and CDR2 SVGAGI. The CDR3 is 19 amino acids. CDR3 sequence reads: CASSPRVARTSGRPDTQYF. DNA for the CDR3: TGTGCCAGCAGTCCCCGTGTGGCCCGGACTAGCGGGAGACCAGATACGCAGTATTTT.

The chain employs TRBV7-8 and TRBJ1-6, with a possible D match to TRBD1 (6 bases). Trimming removed 6 bases from V and 3 bases from J, with 12 bases in between. This CDR3 is 15 amino acids long. The germline gives CDR1 SGHVS, CDR2 FQNEAQ. CDR3 in amino acids: CASRSTGNYNSPLHF. In nucleotides, the CDR3 is TGTGCCAGCAGATCAACAGGGAACTATAATTCACCCCTCCACTTT. The full variable domain, with the rest looked up from reference TRBV7-8 and TRBJ1-6, is GAGVSQSPRYKVAKRGQDVALRCDPISGHVSLFWYQQALGQGPEFLTYFQNEAQLDKSGLPSDRFFAERPEGSVSTLKIQRTQQEDSAVYLCASRSTGNYNSPLHFGNGTRLTVT.

The rearrangement joins TRBV5-6 to TRBJ2-7; no definite D call. Germline V gene data show CDR1 as SGHDT and CDR2 as YYEEEE. This CDR3 has 12 residues. V lost 2 bases and J 5 bases, leaving 8 bases between the germline ends. CDR3 DNA: TGTGCCAGCAGCTTACGGCCTAACGAGCAGTACTTC. As protein: CASSLRPNEQYF.

The chain is built from TRBV20-1 and TRBJ1-2; D may be TRBD1 (5 bases). Between the trimmed V and J ends, which lost 3 bases and 2 bases, there was a span of 10 bases. Germline CDR1 and CDR2: DFQATT and SNEGSKA (reference sequence). The CDR3 has 13 amino acids. The CDR3 nucleotides read TGCAGTGCTAGGGCGCCAGGGAACTATGGCTACACCTTC. Translation gives CSARAPGNYGYTF.

The V gene is TRBV20-1, the J gene TRBJ2-3; D gene ambiguous. The CDR3 contains 14 residues. Trimming pared 6 bases from V and 1 base from J, leaving 14 bases between. Germline V gene data show CDR1 as DFQATT and CDR2 as SNEGSKA (reference sequence). The CDR3 is CSARKATGTDTQYF. The CDR3 bases are TGCAGTGCGAGGAAAGCAACAGGCACAGATACGCAGTATTTT.

The chain links TRBV12-3 or TRBV12-4 to TRBJ2-3; the D is unclear. The ends were cut back, 6 bases at V and 0 bases at J, with 7 bases in the middle. CDR3 size: 13 residues. This CDR3 reads CASRKPSTDTQYF. The CDR3 DNA follows: TGTGCCAGCAGGAAACCTAGCACAGATACGCAGTATTTT.